Listed below are T cell receptor beta chains from one sample, sequenced in a study of blood T cell repertoires in COVID-19. This table comes from immunoSEQ multiplex PCR, and its TCRdb copy is limited to in-frame clones, with some not included. Among some 10,000 clones listed, around 87% were seen once. Input material: peripheral blood. The origin of the receptors is a human donor in a cohort sampled during active COVID-19. The CDR3 runs from the conserved cysteine through the conserved F or W. D genes are given only for firm matches. Part of the rows lack a size; the others show once, few, many or a class for expanded clones.

abundance: NA; v_gene: TRBV19; d_gene: NA; j_gene: TRBJ2-3; CDR3aa: CASGEGTQYF; CDR3nt: TGTGCCAGCGGAGAAGGTACGCAGTATTTT
abundance: NA; v_gene: TRBV5-3; d_gene: TRBD2; j_gene: TRBJ2-7; CDR3aa: CARSSNRLAGGLGVFYEQYF; CDR3nt: TGTGCCAGAAGCTCCAACAGACTAGCGGGGGGGCTAGGCGTCTTCTACGAGCAGTACTTC
abundance: few; v_gene: TRBV2; d_gene: NA; j_gene: TRBJ1-2; CDR3aa: CASSEAPGGAYGYTF; CDR3nt: TGTGCCAGCAGTGAAGCCCCCGGGGGGGCCTATGGCTACACCTTC
abundance: NA; v_gene: TRBV12-3/TRBV12-4; d_gene: TRBD1; j_gene: TRBJ2-2; CDR3aa: CASRQGRTGELFF; CDR3nt: TGTGCCAGTCGACAGGGCCGAACCGGGGAGCTGTTTTTT
abundance: NA; v_gene: TRBV7-6; d_gene: TRBD2; j_gene: TRBJ2-7; CDR3aa: CASSPRSGEFYEQYF; CDR3nt: TGTGCCAGCAGCCCCCGGAGCGGGGAGTTCTACGAGCAGTACTTC
abundance: NA; v_gene: TRBV7-9; d_gene: NA; j_gene: TRBJ2-3; CDR3aa: CASSFRETDTQYF; CDR3nt: TGTGCCAGCAGCTTTCGGGAGACAGATACGCAGTATTTT
abundance: NA; v_gene: TRBV28; d_gene: NA; j_gene: TRBJ1-2; CDR3aa: CASSLGTYGYTF; CDR3nt: TGTGCCAGCAGTTTAGGTACTTATGGCTACACCTTC
abundance: NA; v_gene: TRBV29-1; d_gene: NA; j_gene: TRBJ2-7; CDR3aa: CSVVRGWAYEQYF; CDR3nt: TGCAGCGTTGTACGGGGATGGGCCTACGAGCAGTACTTC
abundance: NA; v_gene: TRBV6-5; d_gene: TRBD2; j_gene: TRBJ2-5; CDR3aa: CASSRLAGEETQYF; CDR3nt: TGTGCCAGCAGCCGACTAGCGGGTGAAGAGACCCAGTACTTC
abundance: once; v_gene: TRBV10-3; d_gene: NA; j_gene: TRBJ2-3; CDR3aa: CAISESGRGGTQYF; CDR3nt: TGTGCCATCAGTGAGTCAGGAAGGGGGGGTACGCAGTATTTT
abundance: NA; v_gene: TRBV19; d_gene: NA; j_gene: TRBJ2-5; CDR3aa: CASSIPNQETQYF; CDR3nt: TGTGCCAGTAGTATTCCCAACCAAGAGACCCAGTACTTC